The 8 T cell receptor beta chains below come from one sample, sequenced in a study of somatic mutations in cytotoxic T cells in rheumatoid arthritis. The assay was immunoSEQ multiplex PCR, and TCRdb's table has in-frame clones only and misses some. The sample records about 25,000 clones, over 65% being singletons. The sequencing sample was made of CD8+ T cells sorted from blood. The source of these receptors is a young woman in good health.

CDR3 sequence: CATSSPIGQGRMYGVTEAFF. The CDR3 region has the DNA TGTGCCACCAGCAGCCCCATTGGACAGGGTCGGATGTATGGAGTCACTGAAGCTTTCTTT. The chain uses TRBV15 and TRBJ1-1; the match to TRBD1 covers 8 bases. The germline V gene encodes CDR1 LNHNV and CDR2 YYDKDF (reference sequence). The CDR3 has 20 residues. Unmatched junction bases numbered 22, after V lost 3 bases and J lost 4 bases. Based on the CDR3 plus reference TRBV15 and TRBJ1-1, the full variable domain is DAMVIQNPRYQVTQFGKPVTLSCSQTLNHNVMYWYQQKSSQAPKLLFHYYDKDFNNEADTPDNFQSRRPNTSFCFLDIRSPGLGDTAMYLCATSSPIGQGRMYGVTEAFFGQGTRLTVV.

This clone was found once. The V call is TRBV28, the J call TRBJ1-4, with D possibly matching TRBD1 (6 bases). Germline loops: CDR1 MDHEN, CDR2 SYDVKM. V was pared by 7 bases and J by 4 bases, with 19 bases between. This CDR3 spans 16 amino acids. CDR3 nucleotides: TGTGCCAGCACCAAAGACAGGTGGGGCCTTAATGAAAAACTGTTTTTT. Translation: CASTKDRWGLNEKLFF.

V and J are TRBV5-6 and TRBJ1-3; D not resolved. This CDR3 spans 15 amino acids. The germline gives CDR1 SGHDT, CDR2 YYEEEE. Trimming shortened V by 2 bases and J by 0 bases, and 9 bases separated the two germline ends. CDR3 DNA: TGTGCCAGCAGCTTCCGACATTCCTCTGGAAACACCATATATTTT. The encoded protein is CASSFRHSSGNTIYF.

The chain is built from TRBV5-4 and TRBJ2-2; possible D gene TRBD1, 6 bases. V was clipped by 4 bases and J by 7 bases, with 17 bases between them. The germline V gene encodes CDR1 SGHNT and CDR2 YYREEE (reference sequence). The CDR3 totals 15 residues. The chain's CDR3 is CASSDGTSRSGELFF. The CDR3 DNA reads TGTGCCAGCAGCGACGGGACATCTAGAAGCGGGGAGCTGTTTTTT.

The gene calls are TRBV28 and TRBJ1-4, with D uncertain. Germline V gene sequence: CDR1 MDHEN, CDR2 SYDVKM. V lost 9 bases, J lost 8 bases, and 22 bases lay in between. This CDR3 region has 15 residues. In DNA form, the CDR3 reads TGTGCCAGTTACTCCGAGGAGGATGCTGAAGAAAAACTGTTTTTT. The encoded protein is CASYSEEDAEEKLFF.

This chain connects TRBV28 to TRBJ2-5; no firm D call. The CDR3 is 14 residues long. Germline CDR1 and CDR2: MDHEN and SYDVKM. Deletions cut 3 bases from V and 2 bases from J, with 10 bases between. DNA for the CDR3: TGTGCCAGCAGTTTGGTTGGCGTACAAGAGACCCAGTACTTC. The encoded protein is CASSLVGVQETQYF. Combining the CDR3 with reference TRBV28 and TRBJ2-5 gives the whole variable domain DVKVTQSSRYLVKRTGEKVFLECVQDMDHENMFWYRQDPGLGLRLIYFSYDVKMKEKGDIPEGYSVSREKKERFSLILESASTNQTSMYLCASSLVGVQETQYFGPGTRLLVL.

The gene calls are TRBV21-1 and TRBJ2-1; TRBD2 was called by the table and not checked on the DNA. TRBV21-1 is marked as a pseudogene. This CDR3 spans 17 amino acids. In DNA, the CDR3 is TGTGCCAGCAGCAAAGCGCTTCGCGGGGCCGCCTACAATGAGCAGTTCTTC. Its protein is CASSKALRGAAYNEQFF.

The CDR3 here is CASSRGQGEYSNQPQHF. The CDR3 nucleotides are TGTGCCAGCAGCCGGGGGCAGGGGGAGTATAGCAATCAGCCCCAGCATTTT. The chain combines TRBV28 with TRBJ1-5; 7 bases agree with TRBD1. Germline CDR1 is MDHEN and CDR2 is SYDVKM. The V segment lost 6 bases and the J segment 0 bases; nucleotides outside the gene matches: 11. CDR3 length: 17 amino acids.